This T cell receptor beta chain emerged from a study of CD8 T cells in ankylosing spondylitis. Findings and caveats of the study: Seemingly distinctive of ankylosing spondylitis blood was a TCR beta motif formed by eight highly homologous variants. Disease-linked clones had a CD8+ phenotype and relatively low frequency in peripheral blood. According to the report, clones linked to the disease were significantly enriched in matched synovial fluid samples taken from ankylosing spondylitis patients.

V was clipped by 6 bases and J by 0 bases; unmatched bases: 5. The CDR3 runs to 14 residues. The germline V gene encodes CDR1 MNHNS and CDR2 SASEGT. On this clonotype itself: Its antigen is unidentified.

Molecular-barcoded quantitative 5'-RACE produced these TCR beta libraries. TCRdb passed the 5' RACE reads through MiXCR, listing each CDR3 protein once. In the table there are 390,000 or so distinct CDR3 sequences, 20% to 25% of which are singletons. Source material: blood, either unsorted or a sorted T cell fraction (not recorded which). The chain links TRBV6-1 to TRBJ2-7; TRBD2 matches at 7 bases. The receptor was isolated from a male donor with ankylosing spondylitis. The CDR3 sequence is CASSRQRDSYEQYF. The CDR3 nucleotides read TGTGCCAGCAGCCGACAGCGGGACTCCTACGAGCAGTACTTC.